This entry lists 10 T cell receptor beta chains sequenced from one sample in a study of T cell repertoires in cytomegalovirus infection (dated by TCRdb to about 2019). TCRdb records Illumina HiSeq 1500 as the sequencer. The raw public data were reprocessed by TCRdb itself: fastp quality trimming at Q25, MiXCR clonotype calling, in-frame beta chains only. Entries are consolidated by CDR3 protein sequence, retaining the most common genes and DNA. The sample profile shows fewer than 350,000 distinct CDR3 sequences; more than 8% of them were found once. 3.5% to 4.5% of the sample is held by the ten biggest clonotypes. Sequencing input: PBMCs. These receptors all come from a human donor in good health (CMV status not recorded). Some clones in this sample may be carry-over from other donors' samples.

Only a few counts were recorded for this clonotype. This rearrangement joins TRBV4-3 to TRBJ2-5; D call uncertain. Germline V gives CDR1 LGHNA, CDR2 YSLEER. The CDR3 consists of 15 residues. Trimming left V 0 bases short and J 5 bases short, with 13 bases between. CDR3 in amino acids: CASSQDGSHPETQYF. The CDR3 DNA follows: TGCGCCAGCAGCCAAGACGGGTCCCATCCGGAGACCCAGTACTTC.

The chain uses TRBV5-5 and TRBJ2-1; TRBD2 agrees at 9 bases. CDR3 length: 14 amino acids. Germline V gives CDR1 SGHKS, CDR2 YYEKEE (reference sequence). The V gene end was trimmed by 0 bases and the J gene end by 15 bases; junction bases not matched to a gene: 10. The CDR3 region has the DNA TGTGCCAGCAGCTTGGAGTTCTGGGCGGGAGGGGGGTTCTTC. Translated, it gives CASSLEFWAGGGFF.

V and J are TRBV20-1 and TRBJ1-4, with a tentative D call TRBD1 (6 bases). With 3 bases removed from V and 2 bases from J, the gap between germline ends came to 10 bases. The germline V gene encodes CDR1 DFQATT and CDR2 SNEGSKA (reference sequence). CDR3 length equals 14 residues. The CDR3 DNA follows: TGCAGTGCTAGGCGGCAGGGGACTAATGAAAAACTGTTTTTT. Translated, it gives CSARRQGTNEKLFF.

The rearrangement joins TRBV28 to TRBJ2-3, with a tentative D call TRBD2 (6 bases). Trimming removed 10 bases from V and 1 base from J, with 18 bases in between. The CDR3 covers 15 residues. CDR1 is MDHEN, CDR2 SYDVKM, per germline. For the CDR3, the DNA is TGTGCCATTACGGAGGGAAGAGGGGGCACAGATACGCAGTATTTT. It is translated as CAITEGRGGTDTQYF.

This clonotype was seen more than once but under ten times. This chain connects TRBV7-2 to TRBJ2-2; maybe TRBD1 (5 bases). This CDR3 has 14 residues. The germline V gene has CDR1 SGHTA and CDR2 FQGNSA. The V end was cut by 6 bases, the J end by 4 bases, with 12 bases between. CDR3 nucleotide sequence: TGTGCCAGCAGTTCGGACAAGAGCACCGGGGAGCTGTTTTTT. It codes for CASSSDKSTGELFF.

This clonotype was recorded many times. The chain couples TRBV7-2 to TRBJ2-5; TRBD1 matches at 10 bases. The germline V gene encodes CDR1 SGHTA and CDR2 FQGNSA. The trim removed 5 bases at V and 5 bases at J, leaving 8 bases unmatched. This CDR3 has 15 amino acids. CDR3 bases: TGTGCCAGCAGCCGACAGACAGGGGGCGTGGAGACCCAGTACTTC. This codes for CASSRQTGGVETQYF.

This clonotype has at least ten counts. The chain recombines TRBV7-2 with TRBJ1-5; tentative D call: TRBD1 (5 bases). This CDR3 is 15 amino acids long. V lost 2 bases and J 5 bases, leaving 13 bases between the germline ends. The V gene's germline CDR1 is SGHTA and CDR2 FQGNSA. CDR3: CASSLLGRGDQPQHF. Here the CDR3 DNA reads TGTGCCAGCAGCTTATTAGGGAGGGGTGATCAGCCCCAGCATTTT.

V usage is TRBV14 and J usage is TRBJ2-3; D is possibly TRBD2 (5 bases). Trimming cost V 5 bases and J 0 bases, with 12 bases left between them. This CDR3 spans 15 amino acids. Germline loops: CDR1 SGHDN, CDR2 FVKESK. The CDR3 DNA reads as TGTGCCAGCAGCGAGAGGCTAGCTAGCACAGATACGCAGTATTTT. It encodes CASSERLASTDTQYF.

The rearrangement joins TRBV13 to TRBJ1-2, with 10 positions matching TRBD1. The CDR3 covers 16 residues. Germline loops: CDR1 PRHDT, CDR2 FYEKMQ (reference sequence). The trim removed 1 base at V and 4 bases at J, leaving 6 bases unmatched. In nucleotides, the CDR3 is TGTGCCAGCAGCTTAGAAGCCCGGGACAGGGGCTATGGCTACACCTTC. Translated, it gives CASSLEARDRGYGYTF.

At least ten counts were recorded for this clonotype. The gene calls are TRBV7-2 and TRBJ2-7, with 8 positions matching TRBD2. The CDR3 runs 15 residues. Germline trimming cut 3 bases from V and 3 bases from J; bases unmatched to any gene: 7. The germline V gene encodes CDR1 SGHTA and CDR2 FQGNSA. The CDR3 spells CASSFTSGSNYEQYF. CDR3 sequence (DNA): TGTGCCAGCAGCTTTACTAGCGGAAGTAACTACGAGCAGTACTTC.